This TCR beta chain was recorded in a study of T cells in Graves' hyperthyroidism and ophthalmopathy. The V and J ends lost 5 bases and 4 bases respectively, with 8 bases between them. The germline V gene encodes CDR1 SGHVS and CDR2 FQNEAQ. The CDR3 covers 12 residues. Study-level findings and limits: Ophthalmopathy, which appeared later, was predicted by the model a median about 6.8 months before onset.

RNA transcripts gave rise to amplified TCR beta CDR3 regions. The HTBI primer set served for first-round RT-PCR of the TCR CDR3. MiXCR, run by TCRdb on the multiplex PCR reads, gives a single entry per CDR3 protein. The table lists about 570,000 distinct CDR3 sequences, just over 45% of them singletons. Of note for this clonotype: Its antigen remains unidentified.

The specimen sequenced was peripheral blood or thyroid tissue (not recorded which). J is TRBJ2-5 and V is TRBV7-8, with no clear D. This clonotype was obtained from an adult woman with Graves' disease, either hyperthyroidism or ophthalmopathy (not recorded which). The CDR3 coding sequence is TGTGCCAGCAGCCCCGCTGCAGAGACCCAGTACTTC. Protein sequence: CASSPAAETQYF.